The 17 T cell receptor beta chains given below trace back to one sample, sequenced in a study of cytomegalovirus exposure and HLA in healthy donors. The PCR was carried out with 60 Vbeta primers and 13 Jbeta primers. Sequencing used immunoSEQ multiplex PCR; TCRdb keeps in-frame clones, though not all of them. This sample's table has 130,000 to 150,000 clones. The sequenced material came from PBMCs. The receptors were sampled from a male donor in good health and CMV-seronegative.

J is TRBJ2-1 and V is TRBV5-4; a weak D match, TRBD2 (7 bases). V lost 4 bases to trimming and J lost 6 bases, with 17 bases between them. The CDR3 extends over 15 amino acids. The germline gives CDR1 SGHNT, CDR2 YYREEE (reference sequence). The CDR3 region is CASSDPRGGTNEQFF. CDR3 bases: TGTGCCAGCAGCGACCCTAGGGGGGGTACCAATGAGCAGTTCTTC.

The genes are TRBV6-5 and TRBJ2-7, with 9 nucleotides matching TRBD1. Per the germline V gene, CDR1 is MNHEY and CDR2 is SVGAGI. The CDR3 sequence is 13 residues long. J gave up 3 bases and V 6 bases, and 3 bases lay outside the gene matches. The CDR3 is CASRKTGGYEQYF. DNA for the CDR3: TGTGCCAGCAGGAAGACAGGGGGCTACGAGCAGTACTTC.

J is TRBJ2-7 and V is TRBV7-8; a weak D match, TRBD1 (6 bases). Trimming removed 1 base from V and 1 base from J, with 8 bases in between. CDR3 length: 14 residues. Germline V gene data show CDR1 as SGHVS and CDR2 as FQNEAQ. This chain's CDR3 is CASSLVRGSYEQYF. Here the CDR3 DNA reads TGTGCCAGCAGCTTAGTCAGGGGTTCCTACGAGCAGTACTTC. Full variable domain (remainder filled in from reference TRBV7-8 and TRBJ2-7): GAGVSQSPRYKVAKRGQDVALRCDPISGHVSLFWYQQALGQGPEFLTYFQNEAQLDKSGLPSDRFFAERPEGSVSTLKIQRTQQEDSAVYLCASSLVRGSYEQYFGPGTRLTVT.

V gene TRBV4-3 combines with J gene TRBJ1-2, with 9 nucleotides matching TRBD1. V dropped 5 bases and J dropped 7; count of bases not matched to a gene: 11. The CDR3 runs to 15 residues. From germline, CDR1 is LGHNA and CDR2 YSLEER. CDR3 residues: CASSSAGTGIAGYTF. CDR3 sequence (DNA): TGCGCCAGCAGCTCCGCCGGGACAGGGATTGCTGGCTACACCTTC.

The chain combines TRBV30 with TRBJ2-3; a weak D match, TRBD2 (5 bases). The CDR3 has 13 amino acids. The germline V gene encodes CDR1 GTSNPN and CDR2 SVGIG (reference sequence). Trimming shortened V by 3 bases and J by 0 bases, and 7 bases separated the two germline ends. CDR3 sequence: CAWSAGSTDTQYF. CDR3 DNA: TGTGCCTGGAGCGCGGGTAGCACAGATACGCAGTATTTT.

The gene calls are TRBV7-8 and TRBJ2-1; D remains unclear. V dropped 1 base and J dropped 5 bases, with 18 bases sitting between them. Per germline, CDR1 SGHVS and CDR2 FQNEAQ. CDR3 length: 17 amino acids. CDR3 sequence: CASSLVTRGRINNEQFF. The DNA of the CDR3 is TGTGCCAGCAGCTTAGTAACCCGCGGAAGGATTAACAATGAGCAGTTCTTC.

The chain uses TRBV19 and TRBJ1-1; 9 positions match TRBD1. The CDR3 has 14 amino acids. Germline values: CDR1 LNHDA, CDR2 SQIVND (reference sequence). The trim removed 5 bases at V and 4 bases at J, leaving 5 bases unmatched. CDR3 coding DNA: TGTGCCAGTAGTCCTAAACAGGGGGCCACTGAAGCTTTCTTT. This translates into CASSPKQGATEAFF.

This sequence joins TRBV7-2 and TRBJ1-3, with D possibly TRBD1 on 6 matching bases. With 6 bases removed from V and 0 bases from J, the gap between germline ends came to 6 bases. This CDR3 is 13 amino acids long. Looked up from germline, CDR1 is SGHTA and CDR2 is FQGNSA. CDR3 protein: CASRQGSGNTIYF. The CDR3 bases are TGTGCCAGCAGACAGGGCTCTGGAAACACCATATATTTT.

The chain joins TRBV18 to TRBJ1-1; 10 bases are a match to TRBD1. V gave up 5 bases and J gave up 3 bases; unmatched junction bases: 6. Germline V lookup: CDR1 KGHSH, CDR2 LQKENI. The length of the CDR3 is 15 residues. CDR3 nucleotide sequence: TGTGCCAGCTCAACGACAGGGGGCGGGGACACTGAAGCTTTCTTT. Protein sequence: CASSTTGGGDTEAFF.

The chain combines TRBV4-1 with TRBJ1-1; 7 bases map to TRBD1. Germline-derived CDR1 and CDR2 are MGHRA and YSYEKL. This CDR3 region has 18 residues. Germline trimming cut 1 base from V and 1 base from J; bases unmatched to any gene: 12. The chain's CDR3 is CASSQGQGGNVPNTEAFF. The CDR3 DNA reads as TGCGCCAGCAGCCAAGGGCAAGGGGGCAACGTCCCGAACACTGAAGCTTTCTTT.

The J gene is TRBJ1-4, the V gene TRBV6-5, with no clear D. The V end lost 6 bases, the J end lost 3 bases, and 14 bases lay between the germline ends. The CDR3 sequence is 15 residues long. The germline V gene encodes CDR1 MNHEY and CDR2 SVGAGI. In nucleotides, the CDR3 is TGTGCCAGCAGCCTTGAGGGAAGGGCTAATGAAAAACTGTTTTTT. Its translation: CASSLEGRANEKLFF.

The chain couples TRBV30 to TRBJ1-1; D not resolved. Germline V gives CDR1 GTSNPN, CDR2 SVGIG (reference sequence). This CDR3 is built from 17 residues. Trimming stripped 2 bases from V and 0 bases from J, with 19 bases between. CDR3 in amino acids: CAWSLRVTGFMNTEAFF. The CDR3 coding sequence is TGTGCCTGGAGTCTAAGAGTGACGGGGTTTATGAACACTGAAGCTTTCTTT.

The gene calls are TRBV27 and TRBJ2-7; a weak D match, TRBD2 (6 bases). In germline, CDR1 is MNHEY, CDR2 SMNVEV (reference sequence). Trimming shortened V by 6 bases and J by 0 bases, and 15 bases separated the two germline ends. The CDR3 spans 15 residues. The CDR3 protein is CASSRGLQFSYEQYF. In nucleotides, the CDR3 is TGTGCCAGCAGCCGGGGGTTACAATTCTCCTACGAGCAGTACTTC.

The chain links TRBV5-4 to TRBJ2-2; TRBD2 matches 13 bases. The germline gives CDR1 SGHNT, CDR2 YYREEE (reference sequence). The J segment lost 7 bases and the V segment lost 1 base, leaving 7 bases of the junction unmatched. The CDR3 runs 17 residues. CDR3 amino acids: CASSLPGLAGHLGELFF. CDR3 DNA: TGTGCCAGCAGCTTGCCGGGACTAGCGGGGCACCTCGGGGAGCTGTTTTTT.

The chain joins TRBV15 to TRBJ2-2; D call uncertain. Deletions cut 1 base from V and 6 bases from J, with 9 bases between. CDR3 length: 14 amino acids. CDR1 is LNHNV and CDR2 is YYDKDF in the germline V gene (reference sequence). CDR3 in DNA: TGTGCCACCAGCAGAGTTTTAATTCCCGGGGAGCTGTTTTTT. As protein: CATSRVLIPGELFF.

J is TRBJ2-7 and V is TRBV15; no definite D call. Trimming pared 0 bases from V and 5 bases from J, leaving 11 bases between. This CDR3 spans 14 amino acids. Looked up from germline, CDR1 is LNHNV and CDR2 is YYDKDF (reference sequence). The CDR3 DNA reads TGTGCCACCAGCAGAGACCAGGTTGGTGACGAGCAGTACTTC. This translates into CATSRDQVGDEQYF.

The genes are TRBV20-1 and TRBJ2-7; D gene ambiguous. This CDR3 region has 11 residues. The ends were cut back, 5 bases at V and 5 bases at J, with 10 bases in the middle. Germline loops: CDR1 DFQATT, CDR2 SNEGSKA (reference sequence). The CDR3 DNA sequence: TGCAGTGCTCGATTGAGTAACGAGCAGTACTTC. Translation: CSARLSNEQYF.